These 5 T cell receptor beta chains were sequenced from one sample in a study of T cells in Graves' hyperthyroidism and ophthalmopathy. RNA transcripts served as the template for amplifying TCR beta CDR3 regions. A first-round RT-PCR of the TCR CDR3 used the HTBI primer set. TCRdb processed the multiplex PCR reads anew with MiXCR; each CDR3 protein has one entry. This repertoire shows hundreds of thousands of distinct CDR3 sequences, around 22% found once; its top ten account for 11%. The sequenced sample consisted of blood. Source of these receptors: a woman between 25 and 40 years old with Graves' ophthalmopathy.

This clonotype was seen a few times. One end of the junction is discordant with germline, which a read error may explain. This chain's CDR3 is CASSLVSGGPRNF. The CDR3 DNA reads as TGTGCCAGCAGCTTAGTTAGCGGGGGGCCCCGGAACTTC. The chain uses TRBV7-2 and TRBJ2-5; 10 bases are a match to TRBD2. Germline CDR1 reads SGHTA; CDR2 reads FQGNSA. The CDR3 consists of 13 residues.

This clonotype was seen a handful of times. V and J are TRBV29-1 and TRBJ2-4; D is perhaps TRBD1 (6 bases). Germline-derived CDR1 and CDR2 are SQVTM and ANQGSEA. V lost 4 bases to trimming and J lost 0 bases, with 13 bases between them. This CDR3 is 15 amino acids long. The CDR3, as DNA: TGCAGCGTTGGATTTAAGGGGGTAGCCAAAAACATTCAGTACTTC. Protein sequence: CSVGFKGVAKNIQYF.

Note on this clonotype: The junction does not match germline at one end; this may be a read error. This chain connects TRBV3-1 to TRBJ2-4; D is unclear. The CDR3 covers 15 residues. CDR1 and CDR2 (germline): LGHDT, YNNKEL (reference sequence). Here the CDR3 reads CASSQAAVAKNIKYF. CDR3 nucleotide sequence: TGTGCCAGCAGCCAGGCGGCAGTAGCCAAAAACATTAAGTACTTC.

This clonotype has just a few counts. The V and J genes are TRBV15 and TRBJ2-3; 13 nucleotides align to TRBD2. There are 16 residues in the CDR3. With V trimmed by 4 bases and J by 5 bases, 6 bases remained unmatched. Germline loops: CDR1 LNHNV, CDR2 YYDKDF (reference sequence). CDR3 sequence: CATSTRLAGGIDTQYF. The CDR3 DNA follows: TGTGCCACCAGCACCCGACTAGCGGGGGGAATAGATACGCAGTATTTT.

V gene TRBV12-3 or TRBV12-4 combines with J gene TRBJ2-2; D uncertain. V lost 6 bases and J lost 2, with 7 bases in between. The CDR3 totals 13 residues. The chain's CDR3 is CASRIINTGELFF. CDR3 in DNA: TGTGCCAGCAGAATAATCAACACCGGGGAGCTGTTTTTT.